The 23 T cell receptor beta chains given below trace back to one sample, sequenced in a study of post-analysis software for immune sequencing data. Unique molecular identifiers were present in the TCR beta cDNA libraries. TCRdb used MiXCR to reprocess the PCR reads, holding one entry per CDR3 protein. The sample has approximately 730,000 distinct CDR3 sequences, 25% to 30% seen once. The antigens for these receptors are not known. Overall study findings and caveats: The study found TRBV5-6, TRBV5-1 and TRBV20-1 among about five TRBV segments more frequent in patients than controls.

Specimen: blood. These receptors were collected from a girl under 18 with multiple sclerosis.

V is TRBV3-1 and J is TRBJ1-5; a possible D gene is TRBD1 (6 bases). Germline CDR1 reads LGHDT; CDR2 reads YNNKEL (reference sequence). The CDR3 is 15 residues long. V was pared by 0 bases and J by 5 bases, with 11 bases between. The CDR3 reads CASSQDGTPYQPQHF. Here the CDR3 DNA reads TGTGCCAGCAGCCAAGATGGGACACCGTATCAGCCCCAGCATTTT.

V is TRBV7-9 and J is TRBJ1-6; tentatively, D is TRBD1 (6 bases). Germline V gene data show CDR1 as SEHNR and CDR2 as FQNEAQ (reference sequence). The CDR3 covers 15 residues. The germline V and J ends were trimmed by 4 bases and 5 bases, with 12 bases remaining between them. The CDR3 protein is CASSSPRDNNSPLHF. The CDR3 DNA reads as TGTGCCAGCAGCTCCCCTCGGGACAATAATTCACCCCTCCACTTT.

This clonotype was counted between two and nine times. The CDR3 loop reads CASSLAGGYSYEQYF. CDR3 DNA: TGTGCCAGCAGCTTAGCGGGAGGCTATTCCTACGAGCAGTACTTC. The chain combines TRBV7-2 with TRBJ2-7; D is perhaps TRBD2 (6 bases). CDR3 size: 15 residues. Per the germline V gene, CDR1 is SGHTA and CDR2 is FQGNSA. V dropped 0 bases and J dropped 1 base, with 10 bases sitting between them.

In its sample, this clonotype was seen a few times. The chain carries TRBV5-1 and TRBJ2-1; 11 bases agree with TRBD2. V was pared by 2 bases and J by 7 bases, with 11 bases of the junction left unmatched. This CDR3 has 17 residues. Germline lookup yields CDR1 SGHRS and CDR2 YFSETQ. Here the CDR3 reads CASSFGLAGGPSNEQFF. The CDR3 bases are TGCGCCAGCAGCTTTGGATTAGCGGGAGGGCCGTCGAATGAGCAGTTCTTC.

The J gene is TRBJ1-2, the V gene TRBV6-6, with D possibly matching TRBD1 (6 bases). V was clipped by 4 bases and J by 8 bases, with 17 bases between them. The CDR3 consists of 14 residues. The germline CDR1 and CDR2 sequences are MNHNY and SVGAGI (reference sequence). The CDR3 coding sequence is TGTGCCAGCAGTTCGGGACAAGGGCGTGGGGGCTACACCTTC. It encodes CASSSGQGRGGYTF.

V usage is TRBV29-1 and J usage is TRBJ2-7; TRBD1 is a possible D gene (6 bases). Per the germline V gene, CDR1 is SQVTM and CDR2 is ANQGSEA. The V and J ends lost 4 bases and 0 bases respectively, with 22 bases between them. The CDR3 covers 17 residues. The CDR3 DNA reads TGCAGCGTTGGTATGACGATGTCGGGACACAACTCCTACGAGCAGTACTTC. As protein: CSVGMTMSGHNSYEQYF.

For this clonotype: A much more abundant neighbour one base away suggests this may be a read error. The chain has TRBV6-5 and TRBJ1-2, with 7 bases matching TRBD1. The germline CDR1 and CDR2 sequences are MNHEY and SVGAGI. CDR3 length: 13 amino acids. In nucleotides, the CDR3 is TGTGCCGGCAGTTACGACCCGGACAGGGGCTACACCTTC. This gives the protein CAGSYDPDRGYTF.

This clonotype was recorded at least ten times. The CDR3 here is CASSLDPGTLYEQYF. DNA of the CDR3: TGTGCCAGCAGCTTAGATCCAGGGACCCTCTACGAGCAGTACTTC. The chain is built from TRBV7-2 and TRBJ2-7; D may be TRBD1 or TRBD2 (5 bases each). The CDR3 length is 15 residues. In germline, CDR1 is SGHTA, CDR2 FQGNSA. The V end was cut by 1 base, the J end by 3 bases, with 13 bases between.

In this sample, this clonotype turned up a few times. The CDR3: CASSLAMARETQYF. The CDR3 DNA reads TGCGCCAGCAGCTTGGCGATGGCCCGGGAGACCCAGTACTTC. The chain combines TRBV5-1 with TRBJ2-5; D is unresolved. Germline lookup yields CDR1 SGHRS and CDR2 YFSETQ. V was clipped by 0 bases and J by 5 bases, with 11 bases between them. The CDR3 sequence is 14 residues long.

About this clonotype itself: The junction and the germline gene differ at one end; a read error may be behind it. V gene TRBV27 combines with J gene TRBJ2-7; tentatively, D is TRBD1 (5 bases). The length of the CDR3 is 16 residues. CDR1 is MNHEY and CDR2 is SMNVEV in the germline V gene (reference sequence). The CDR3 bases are TGTGCCGGCAGTCCTTACGGACATAAGGGCCCCTACGAGCAGTACTTC. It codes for CAGSPYGHKGPYEQYF.

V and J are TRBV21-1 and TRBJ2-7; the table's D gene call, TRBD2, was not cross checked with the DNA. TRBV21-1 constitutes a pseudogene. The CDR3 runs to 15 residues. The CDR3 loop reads CASSIPSSSSYEQYF. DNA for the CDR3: TGTGCCAGCAGCATCCCGTCGTCCAGCTCCTACGAGCAGTACTTC.

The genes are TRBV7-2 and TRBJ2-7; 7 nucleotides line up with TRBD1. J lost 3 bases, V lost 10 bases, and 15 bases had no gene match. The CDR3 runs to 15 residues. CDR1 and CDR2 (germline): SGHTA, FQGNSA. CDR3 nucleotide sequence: TGTGCCACCAGACAAGAACCGGGACAGATCTACGAGCAGTACTTC. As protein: CATRQEPGQIYEQYF.

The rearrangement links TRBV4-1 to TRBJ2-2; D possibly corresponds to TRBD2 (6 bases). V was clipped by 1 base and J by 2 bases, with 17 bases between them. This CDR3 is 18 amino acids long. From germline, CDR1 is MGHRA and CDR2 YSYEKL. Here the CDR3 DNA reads TGCGCCAGCAGCCAAGTCCAACTAGCCCGGCTTAACACCGGGGAGCTGTTTTTT. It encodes CASSQVQLARLNTGELFF.

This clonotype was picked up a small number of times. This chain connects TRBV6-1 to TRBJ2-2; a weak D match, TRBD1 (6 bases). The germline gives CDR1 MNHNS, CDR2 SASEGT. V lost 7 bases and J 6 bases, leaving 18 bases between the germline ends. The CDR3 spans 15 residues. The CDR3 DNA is TGTGCCAGCAATCGGCAGGGGCGGTTTCCCGGGGAGCTGTTTTTT. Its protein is CASNRQGRFPGELFF.

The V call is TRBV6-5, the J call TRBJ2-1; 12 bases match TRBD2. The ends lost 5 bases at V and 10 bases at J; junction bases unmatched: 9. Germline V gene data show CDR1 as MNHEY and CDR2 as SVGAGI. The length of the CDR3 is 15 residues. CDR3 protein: CASSTPSGGAWEQFF. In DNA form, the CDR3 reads TGTGCCAGCAGTACCCCTAGCGGGGGGGCATGGGAGCAGTTCTTC.

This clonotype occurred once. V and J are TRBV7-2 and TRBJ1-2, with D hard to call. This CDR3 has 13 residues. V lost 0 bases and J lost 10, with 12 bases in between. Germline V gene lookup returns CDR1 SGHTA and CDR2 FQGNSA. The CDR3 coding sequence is TGTGCCAGCAGCTTAGCGCTTACGCCCGACTACACCTTC. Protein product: CASSLALTPDYTF.

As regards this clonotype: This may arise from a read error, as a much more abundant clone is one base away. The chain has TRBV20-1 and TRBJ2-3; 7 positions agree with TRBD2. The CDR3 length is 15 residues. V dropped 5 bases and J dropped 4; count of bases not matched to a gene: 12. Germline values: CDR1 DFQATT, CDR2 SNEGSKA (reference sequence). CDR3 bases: TGCAGTGCTGACCCACCAGCGGGATTCGCAGATACGCAGTATTTT. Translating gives CSADPPAGFADTQYF.

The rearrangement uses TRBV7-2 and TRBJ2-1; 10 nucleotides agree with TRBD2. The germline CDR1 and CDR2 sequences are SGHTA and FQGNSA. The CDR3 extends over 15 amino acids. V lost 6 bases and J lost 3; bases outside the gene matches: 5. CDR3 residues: CASRKASGSYNEQFF. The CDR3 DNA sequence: TGTGCCAGCAGGAAGGCTAGCGGGAGCTACAATGAGCAGTTCTTC.

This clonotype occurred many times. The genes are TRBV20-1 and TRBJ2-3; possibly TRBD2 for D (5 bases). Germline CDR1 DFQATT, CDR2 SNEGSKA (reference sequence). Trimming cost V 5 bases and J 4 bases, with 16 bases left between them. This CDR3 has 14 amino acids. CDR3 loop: CSAAQALGADTQYF. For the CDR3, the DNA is TGCAGTGCTGCCCAAGCACTAGGAGCAGATACGCAGTATTTT.

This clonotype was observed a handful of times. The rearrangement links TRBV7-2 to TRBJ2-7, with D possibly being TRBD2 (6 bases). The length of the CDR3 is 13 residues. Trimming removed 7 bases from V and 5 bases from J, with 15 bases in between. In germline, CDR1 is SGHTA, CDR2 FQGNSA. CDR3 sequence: CASNSGVYNEQYF. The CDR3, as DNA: TGTGCCAGCAACTCGGGGGTGTACAACGAGCAGTACTTC.

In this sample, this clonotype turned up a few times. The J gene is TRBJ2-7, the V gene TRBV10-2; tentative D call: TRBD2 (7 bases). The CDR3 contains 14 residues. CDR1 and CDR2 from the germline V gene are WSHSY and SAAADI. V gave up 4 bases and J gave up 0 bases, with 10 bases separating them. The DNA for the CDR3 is TGCGCCAGCAGTGTGGGGGGGCCCTCCTACGAGCAGTACTTC. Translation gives CASSVGGPSYEQYF.

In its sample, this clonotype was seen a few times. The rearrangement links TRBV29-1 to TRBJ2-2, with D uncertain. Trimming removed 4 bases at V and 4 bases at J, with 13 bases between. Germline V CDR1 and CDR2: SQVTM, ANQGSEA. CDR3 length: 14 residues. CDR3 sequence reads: CSVGGPTGTGELFF. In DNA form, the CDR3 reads TGCAGCGTTGGTGGGCCAACCGGCACCGGGGAGCTGTTTTTT.

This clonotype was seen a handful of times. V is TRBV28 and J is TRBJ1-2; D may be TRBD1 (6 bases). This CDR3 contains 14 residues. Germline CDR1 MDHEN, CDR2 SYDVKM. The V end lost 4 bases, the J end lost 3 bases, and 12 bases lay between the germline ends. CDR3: CASSYRVGHYGYTF. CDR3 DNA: TGTGCCAGCAGTTACAGGGTCGGGCACTATGGCTACACCTTC.